The 25 T cell receptor beta chains presented below share a single source sample, sequenced in a study of T cells in Graves' hyperthyroidism and ophthalmopathy. Amplified TCR beta CDR3 regions derived from RNA transcripts. HTBI primers drove first-round RT-PCR of the TCR CDR3. TCRdb processed the multiplex PCR reads anew with MiXCR; each CDR3 protein has one entry. The table shows 250,000 or so distinct CDR3 sequences, with 12% to 15% occurring only once. Specimen: blood. These receptors were taken from a woman in her fifties or sixties with Graves' hyperthyroidism that later progressed to Graves' ophthalmopathy.

This sequence joins TRBV19 and TRBJ2-3, with 11 positions matching TRBD1. In germline, CDR1 is LNHDA, CDR2 SQIVND (reference sequence). This CDR3 comprises 13 residues. V shed 6 bases and J 5 bases; nucleotides not matched to a gene: 1. The CDR3 is CASRDRGLDTQYF. DNA for the CDR3: TGTGCCAGTAGGGACAGGGGGCTAGATACGCAGTATTTT. Supplemented by reference TRBV19 and TRBJ2-3, the full variable domain reads DGGITQSPKYLFRKEGQNVTLSCEQNLNHDAMYWYRQDPGQGLRLIYYSQIVNDFQKGDIAEGYSVSREKKESFPLTVTSAQKNPTAFYLCASRDRGLDTQYFGPGTRLTVL.

This clonotype appeared many times. V is TRBV5-1 and J is TRBJ2-1; no clear D. With 0 bases removed from V and 5 bases from J, the gap between germline ends came to 12 bases. This CDR3 region has 15 residues. The germline V gene has CDR1 SGHRS and CDR2 YFSETQ. CDR3 region: CASSLGPGDNNEQFF. The DNA for the CDR3 is TGCGCCAGCAGCTTGGGTCCCGGAGACAACAATGAGCAGTTCTTC.

Many counts were recorded for this clonotype. The chain uses TRBV10-2 and TRBJ1-2, with 9 bases matching TRBD1. Germline loops: CDR1 WSHSY, CDR2 SAAADI. CDR3 length: 14 amino acids. With 6 bases clipped from V and 8 bases from J, the junction kept 10 bases outside the gene matches. CDR3 nucleotides: TGCGCCAGCAGCCTATCTAAGGACAGGGGAGGCTACACCTTC. Protein sequence: CASSLSKDRGGYTF.

Ten or more counts support this clonotype. This rearrangement joins TRBV20-1 to TRBJ2-7, with TRBD1 matching over 7 bases. Germline trimming cut 4 bases from V and 7 bases from J; bases unmatched to any gene: 13. The germline CDR1 and CDR2 sequences are DFQATT and SNEGSKA (reference sequence). The CDR3 runs to 14 residues. The CDR3 DNA follows: TGCAGTGCTATCCGAACCTTGACAGGGCAAGAGCAGTACTTC. It yields the protein CSAIRTLTGQEQYF.

The V call is TRBV5-5, the J call TRBJ1-1, with 9 bases lining up with TRBD1. J was trimmed by 7 bases and V by 3 bases; bases with no gene match: 16. CDR3 length equals 17 residues. The germline V gene encodes CDR1 SGHKS and CDR2 YYEKEE (reference sequence). In DNA, the CDR3 is TGTGCCAGCAGCTCAAGGGGACCGGGACAGGGAACGGGTGAAGCTTTCTTT. It specifies CASSSRGPGQGTGEAFF.

Only a few counts were recorded for this clonotype. This chain joins TRBV10-2 and TRBJ2-1; TRBD2 matches 13 bases. With V trimmed by 4 bases and J by 8 bases, 5 bases remained unmatched. This CDR3 has 15 residues. Germline loops: CDR1 WSHSY, CDR2 SAAADI. CDR3 nucleotide sequence: TGCGCCAGCAGTGTCGGACTAGCGGGAGTCTATGAGCAGTTCTTC. Protein product: CASSVGLAGVYEQFF.

This clonotype was counted many times. The chain carries TRBV11-2 and TRBJ2-1, with D maybe TRBD1 (5 bases). CDR3 length equals 14 residues. CDR1 SGHAT and CDR2 FQNNGV come from the germline V gene. V gave up 5 bases and J gave up 9 bases, with 17 bases separating them. The CDR3 bases are TGTGCCAGCAGCCTTCAGCCCCAGGGTCGTGAGCAGTTCTTC. Its protein product is CASSLQPQGREQFF.

This clonotype has at least ten counts. V gene TRBV20-1 combines with J gene TRBJ2-1; D tentatively fits TRBD1 or TRBD2 (5 bases each). From germline, CDR1 is DFQATT and CDR2 SNEGSKA (reference sequence). The V and J ends lost 1 base and 9 bases respectively, with 10 bases between them. The CDR3 contains 12 residues. The CDR3 protein is CSARAGRPEQFF. CDR3 DNA: TGCAGTGCTAGAGCGGGACGTCCTGAGCAGTTCTTC.

J is TRBJ2-5 and V is TRBV20-1, with TRBD2 as a possible D gene (6 bases). Trimming left V 7 bases short and J 5 bases short, with 20 bases between. The CDR3 is made up of 14 amino acids. The germline CDR1 and CDR2 sequences are DFQATT and SNEGSKA (reference sequence). This CDR3 is CSDEFGTHGETQYF. CDR3 in DNA: TGCAGTGATGAATTCGGGACTCACGGGGAGACCCAGTACTTC.

V gene TRBV28 combines with J gene TRBJ2-5, with D possibly matching TRBD1 (7 bases). Trimming shortened V by 6 bases and J by 2 bases, and 25 bases separated the two germline ends. CDR1 and CDR2 (germline): MDHEN, SYDVKM. There are 18 residues in the CDR3. The CDR3 region is CASRSPQGGFEEQETQYF. For the CDR3, the DNA is TGTGCCAGCAGGTCGCCCCAGGGGGGATTTGAGGAGCAAGAGACCCAGTACTTC.

In this sample, this clonotype turned up many times. This chain uses TRBV7-3 with TRBJ2-3; D remains ambiguous. Looked up from germline, CDR1 is SGHTA and CDR2 is FQGTGA. The CDR3 totals 14 residues. V was cut by 2 bases and J by 0 bases, with 6 bases left in between. This chain's CDR3 is CASSLYSSTDTQYF. The CDR3 DNA reads as TGTGCCAGCAGCTTATACTCAAGCACAGATACGCAGTATTTT.

This clonotype was picked up many times. V usage is TRBV10-3 and J usage is TRBJ1-3; 11 bases agree with TRBD1. The CDR3 loop spans 19 amino acids. From germline, CDR1 is ENHRY and CDR2 SYGVKD. The J segment lost 2 bases and the V segment lost 0 bases, leaving 9 bases of the junction unmatched. The DNA for the CDR3 is TGTGCCATCAGTGAGTCGATGAGGGACAGGGGGATCGCTGGAAACACCATATATTTT. This gives the protein CAISESMRDRGIAGNTIYF.

This clonotype showed up many times. V gene TRBV2 combines with J gene TRBJ2-1; 8 bases fit TRBD2. J was trimmed by 2 bases and V by 10 bases; bases with no gene match: 7. The CDR3 is 14 residues long. Germline V gene data show CDR1 as SNHLY and CDR2 as FYNNEI. The CDR3, as DNA: TGTGCCACCAAAGCGGGAGATCCCTACAATGAGCAGTTCTTC. It codes for CATKAGDPYNEQFF.

This clonotype has a count of ten or more. The rearrangement links TRBV6-5 to TRBJ1-1; D unclear. In germline, CDR1 is MNHEY, CDR2 SVGAGI. This CDR3 contains 11 residues. V was pared by 0 bases and J by 7 bases, with 3 bases between. This chain's CDR3 is CASSYSIEAFF. The CDR3 DNA is TGTGCCAGCAGTTACTCGATTGAAGCTTTCTTT.

The chain links TRBV27 to TRBJ1-5, with D tentatively TRBD1 (5 bases). Germline CDR1 MNHEY, CDR2 SMNVEV (reference sequence). The CDR3 is made up of 17 amino acids. V gave up 5 bases and J gave up 7 bases, with 24 bases separating them. Here the CDR3 reads CASSPTFGRRGEQPQHF. CDR3 sequence (DNA): TGTGCCAGCAGTCCAACTTTCGGGCGCCGAGGGGAGCAGCCCCAGCATTTT.

For this clonotype: A much larger clonotype is one base distant, so this may be a read error. The chain is built from TRBV28 and TRBJ2-7; D is unresolved. Trimming pared 6 bases from V and 3 bases from J, leaving 15 bases between. The CDR3 is 14 residues long. Germline-derived CDR1 and CDR2 are MDHEN and SYDVKM. CDR3 DNA sequence: TGTGCCAGCAGCCAATGGGAAGGAGACTACGAGCAGTACTTC. Its translation is CASSQWEGDYEQYF.

This clonotype was seen more than once but under ten times. V gene TRBV10-1 combines with J gene TRBJ2-7; D not resolved. CDR3 length: 14 amino acids. The germline CDR1 and CDR2 sequences are WNHNN and SYGVQD (reference sequence). V lost 4 bases to trimming and J lost 2 bases, with 12 bases between them. CDR3 residues: CASSAPTAPYEQYF. Written as DNA, the CDR3 is TGCGCCAGCAGTGCTCCGACCGCGCCCTACGAGCAGTACTTC.

This clonotype came up many times. The chain carries TRBV6-1 and TRBJ1-3; D not resolved. The V end was cut by 5 bases, the J end by 8 bases, with 19 bases between. The V gene's germline CDR1 is MNHNS and CDR2 SASEGT. The CDR3 covers 15 residues. The CDR3 DNA reads TGTGCCAGCAGTCCCTCGGGCCCAGCAGCGGACACCATATATTTT. Protein: CASSPSGPAADTIYF.

Only a few counts were recorded for this clonotype. The chain has TRBV9 and TRBJ1-3; no clear D. This CDR3 comprises 14 residues. Trimming took 0 bases from V and 1 from J, leaving 5 bases between them. CDR1 is SGDLS, CDR2 YYNGEE, per germline. CDR3 region: CASSVAGSGNTIYF. Written as DNA, the CDR3 is TGTGCCAGCAGCGTAGCTGGGTCTGGAAACACCATATATTTT. The full variable domain, rest sourced from reference TRBV9 and TRBJ1-3, is DSGVTQTPKHLITATGQRVTLRCSPRSGDLSVYWYQQSLDQGLQFLIQYYNGEERAKGNILERFSAQQFPDLHSELNLSSLELGDSALYFCASSVAGSGNTIYFGEGSWLTVV.

This clonotype was recorded a few times. The V and J genes are TRBV4-1 and TRBJ1-1; D uncertain. V gave up 5 bases and J gave up 0 bases, with 10 bases separating them. CDR3 length equals 14 residues. The germline CDR1 and CDR2 sequences are MGHRA and YSYEKL. CDR3 loop: CASSTRTMNTEAFF. The DNA of the CDR3 is TGCGCCAGCAGCACGAGAACTATGAACACTGAAGCTTTCTTT.

About this clonotype: This may stem from a read error, because a much larger clone lies one nucleotide away. V is TRBV27 and J is TRBJ2-7, with 10 bases that match TRBD1. Germline CDR1 is MNHEY and CDR2 is SMNVEV (reference sequence). V dropped 6 bases and J dropped 4; count of bases not matched to a gene: 15. The CDR3 loop spans 17 amino acids. CDR3 amino acids: CASSKRAPGQGTYEQYF. CDR3 DNA sequence: TGTGCCAGCAGCAAAAGAGCACCGGGACAGGGGACTTACGAGCAGTACTTC.

This clonotype has ten or more counts. The chain links TRBV10-3 to TRBJ2-5; 10 bases align to TRBD2. Germline CDR1 ENHRY, CDR2 SYGVKD. V dropped 4 bases and J dropped 5; count of bases not matched to a gene: 10. There are 16 residues in the CDR3. The CDR3 sequence: CAISAASGSLKETQYF. In DNA form, the CDR3 reads TGTGCCATCAGTGCGGCTAGCGGGAGTTTAAAGGAGACCCAGTACTTC.

This clonotype was recorded at least ten times. The rearrangement uses TRBV28 and TRBJ1-4; no reliable D call. The CDR3 is made up of 13 amino acids. Germline V gene lookup returns CDR1 MDHEN and CDR2 SYDVKM. V dropped 7 bases and J dropped 8 bases, with 14 bases sitting between them. CDR3 protein: CASTQFAGEKLFF. CDR3 in DNA: TGTGCCAGCACGCAATTCGCCGGGGAAAAACTGTTTTTT.

This clonotype was seen repeatedly, ten times or more. The CDR3 protein is CASSGSTLSEQFF. In nucleotides, the CDR3 is TGCGCCAGCAGCGGTTCGACTTTGAGTGAGCAGTTCTTC. The chain recombines TRBV5-1 with TRBJ2-1; no firm D call. CDR3 length equals 13 residues. With 4 bases removed from V and 9 bases from J, the gap between germline ends came to 14 bases. The germline gives CDR1 SGHRS, CDR2 YFSETQ.

For this clonotype: This sequence may be a read error, since a much larger clone differs from it by one base. The chain links TRBV6-1 to TRBJ2-1; 10 bases are shared with TRBD2. The CDR3 is 14 residues long. CDR1 MNHNS and CDR2 SASEGT come from the germline V gene. The CDR3 bases are TGTGCCGGCAGTGAAGCGGGAGGGTTTGGTGAGCAGTTCTTC. Protein: CAGSEAGGFGEQFF.